This TCR beta chain was profiled in a study of T cell repertoires in cytomegalovirus infection. Study at large: Public TCR beta signatures were indicative of both CMV infection and a matching HLA type.

Study-wide findings and caveats: Identification of carriers of CMV plus the relevant HLA was performed using cumulative public TCR beta family frequency.

With regard to this clonotype: Antigen: not known.

TCRdb ran MiXCR on the reads and lists one entry per CDR3 protein. The data show hundreds of thousands of distinct CDR3 sequences, roughly 30% seen once. The V gene end was trimmed by 6 bases and the J gene end by 2 bases; junction bases not matched to a gene: 18. CDR1 and CDR2 from the germline V gene are KGHSH and LQKENI. The CDR3 consists of 18 residues. The chain uses TRBV18 and TRBJ2-7, with 8 bases matching TRBD1. The sequences come from cultured CD8+ T cells from PBMCs, collected from culture after CMV antigen stimulation. The TCR comes from a human donor in good health (CMV status not recorded). Some clones in this sample may be carry-over from other donors' samples. The CDR3 reads CASSPTTLTGAATYEQYF. CDR3 sequence (DNA): TGTGCCAGCTCGCCAACCACCCTGACAGGGGCCGCAACCTACGAGCAGTACTTC.